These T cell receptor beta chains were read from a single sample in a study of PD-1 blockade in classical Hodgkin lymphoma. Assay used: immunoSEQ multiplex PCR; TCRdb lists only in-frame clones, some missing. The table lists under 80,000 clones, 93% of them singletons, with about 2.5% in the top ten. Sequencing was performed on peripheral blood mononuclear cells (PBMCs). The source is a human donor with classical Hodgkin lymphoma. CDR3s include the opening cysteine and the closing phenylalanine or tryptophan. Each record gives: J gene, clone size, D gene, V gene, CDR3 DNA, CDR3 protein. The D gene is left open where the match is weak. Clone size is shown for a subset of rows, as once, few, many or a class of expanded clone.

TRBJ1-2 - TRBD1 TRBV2 TGTGCCAGCAGACAGGGGGATCCTCTTTTTAACTATGGCTACACCTTC CASRQGDPLFNYGYTF
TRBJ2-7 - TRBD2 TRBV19 TGTGCCAGTAGTATCGGGGGGTCTTACGAGCAGTACTTC CASSIGGSYEQYF
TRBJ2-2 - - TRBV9 TGTGCCAGCAGCCCCACCCCTGCAGGGGACACCGGGGAGCTGTTTTTT CASSPTPAGDTGELFF
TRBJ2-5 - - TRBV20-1 TGCAGTGCTAGAGGTGGGGAGACCCAGTACTTC CSARGGETQYF
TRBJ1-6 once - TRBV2 TGTGCCAGCAGTGAGTCAGGATTTAATTCACCCCTCCACTTT CASSESGFNSPLHF
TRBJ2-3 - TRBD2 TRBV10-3 TGTGCCATCCGGACTAGCGGGGGCCCAGATACGCAGTATTTT CAIRTSGGPDTQYF
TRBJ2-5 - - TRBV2 TGTGCCAGCAGTGAAGTCGGTCTTCCGGGGGAGACCCAGTACTTC CASSEVGLPGETQYF
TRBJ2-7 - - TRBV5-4 TGTGCCAGCAGAACCGGGACACAATCCGACTACGAGCAGTACTTC CASRTGTQSDYEQYF
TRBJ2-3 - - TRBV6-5 TGTGCCAGCAGTTACATGGGACTTAGTACAGATACGCAGTATTTT CASSYMGLSTDTQYF
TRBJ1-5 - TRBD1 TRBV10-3 TGTGCCATCAGTGAGACCATTTTCGGTCCTAAGGCGGCCCGGGACAGCGATCAGCCCCAGCATTTT CAISETIFGPKAARDSDQPQHF
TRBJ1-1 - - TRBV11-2 TGTGCCAGCATTTTAGGGGGTGGGACTGAAGCTTTCTTT CASILGGGTEAFF
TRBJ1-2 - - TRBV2 TGTGCCAGCAGGATACAGGGAAAGGATGGCTACACCTTC CASRIQGKDGYTF
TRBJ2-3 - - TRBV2 TGTGCCAGCAGTGGGGCGAATTCTCCCACAGATACGCAGTATTTT CASSGANSPTDTQYF
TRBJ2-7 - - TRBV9 TGTGCCAGCAGTAGACAGGGAGGCACCTACGAGCAGTACTTC CASSRQGGTYEQYF